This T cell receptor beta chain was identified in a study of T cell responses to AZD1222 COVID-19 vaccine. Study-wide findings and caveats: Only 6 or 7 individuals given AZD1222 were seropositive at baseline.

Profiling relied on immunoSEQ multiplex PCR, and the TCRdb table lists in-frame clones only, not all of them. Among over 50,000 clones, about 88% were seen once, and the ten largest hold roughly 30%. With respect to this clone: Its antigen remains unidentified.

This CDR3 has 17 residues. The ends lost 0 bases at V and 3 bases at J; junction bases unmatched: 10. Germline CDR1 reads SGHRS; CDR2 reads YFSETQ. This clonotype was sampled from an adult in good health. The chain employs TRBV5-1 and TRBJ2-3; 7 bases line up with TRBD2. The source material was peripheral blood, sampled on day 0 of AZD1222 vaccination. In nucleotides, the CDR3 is TGCGCCAGCAGCTTGGCCGAGTCGGGCGGGAGAACAGATACGCAGTATTTT. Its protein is CASSLAESGGRTDTQYF.